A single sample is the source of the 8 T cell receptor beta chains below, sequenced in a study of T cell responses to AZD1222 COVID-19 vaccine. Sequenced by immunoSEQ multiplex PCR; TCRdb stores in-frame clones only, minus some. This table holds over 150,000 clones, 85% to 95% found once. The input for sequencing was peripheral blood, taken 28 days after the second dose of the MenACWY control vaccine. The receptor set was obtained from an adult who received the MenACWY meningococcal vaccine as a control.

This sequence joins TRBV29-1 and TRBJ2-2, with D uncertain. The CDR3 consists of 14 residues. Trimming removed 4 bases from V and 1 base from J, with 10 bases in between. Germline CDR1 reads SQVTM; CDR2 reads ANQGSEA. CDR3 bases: TGCAGCGTTGTTGGCAGGAAGAACACCGGGGAGCTGTTTTTT. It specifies CSVVGRKNTGELFF.

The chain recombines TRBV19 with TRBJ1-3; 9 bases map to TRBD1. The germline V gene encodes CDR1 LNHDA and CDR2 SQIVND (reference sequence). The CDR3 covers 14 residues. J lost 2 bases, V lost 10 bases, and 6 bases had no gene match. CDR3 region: CATLQGATGNTIYF. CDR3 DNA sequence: TGTGCCACATTACAGGGGGCGACTGGAAACACCATATATTTT.

CDR3 nucleotide sequence: TGTGCCAGCAGCAAGGGGACAGCCAACACTGAAGCTTTCTTT. Translating it yields CASSKGTANTEAFF. This chain joins TRBV7-3 and TRBJ1-1; TRBD1 matches at 7 bases. This CDR3 contains 14 residues. Germline V lookup: CDR1 SGHTA, CDR2 FQGTGA. The trim removed 5 bases at V and 2 bases at J, leaving 5 bases unmatched.

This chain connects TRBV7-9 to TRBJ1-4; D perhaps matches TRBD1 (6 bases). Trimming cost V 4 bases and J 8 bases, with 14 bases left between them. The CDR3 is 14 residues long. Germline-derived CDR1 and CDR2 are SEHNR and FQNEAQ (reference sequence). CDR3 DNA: TGTGCCAGCAGCTGGGGGGCTAAGAGCGAAAAACTGTTTTTT. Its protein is CASSWGAKSEKLFF.

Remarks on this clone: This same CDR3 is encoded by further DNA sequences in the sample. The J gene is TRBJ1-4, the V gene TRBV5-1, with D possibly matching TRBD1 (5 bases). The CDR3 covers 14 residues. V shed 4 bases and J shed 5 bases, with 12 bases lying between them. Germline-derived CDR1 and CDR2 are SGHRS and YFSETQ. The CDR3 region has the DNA TGCGCCAGCAGCCTGACGGGGGGAAATGAAAAACTGTTTTTT. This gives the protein CASSLTGGNEKLFF.

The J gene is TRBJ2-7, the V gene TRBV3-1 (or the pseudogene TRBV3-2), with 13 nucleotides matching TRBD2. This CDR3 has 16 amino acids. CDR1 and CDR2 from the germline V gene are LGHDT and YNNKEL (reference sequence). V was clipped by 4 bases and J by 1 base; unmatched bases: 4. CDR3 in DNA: TGTGCCAGCAGCCCTCGACTAGCGGGGGGTTCCTACGAGCAGTACTTC. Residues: CASSPRLAGGSYEQYF.

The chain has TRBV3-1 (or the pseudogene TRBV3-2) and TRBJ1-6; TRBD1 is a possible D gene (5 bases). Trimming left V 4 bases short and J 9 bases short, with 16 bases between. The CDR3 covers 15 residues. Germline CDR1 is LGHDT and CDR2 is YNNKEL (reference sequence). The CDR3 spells CASSRKGAPSSPLHF. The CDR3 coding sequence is TGTGCCAGCAGCCGCAAAGGGGCGCCGAGTTCACCCCTCCACTTT.

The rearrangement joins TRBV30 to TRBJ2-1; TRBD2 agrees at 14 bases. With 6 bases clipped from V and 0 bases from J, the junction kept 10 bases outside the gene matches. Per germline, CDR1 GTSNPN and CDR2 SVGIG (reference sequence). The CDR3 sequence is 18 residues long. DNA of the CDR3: TGTGCCTGCCCATATGGGACTAGCGGGGGCAGCTCCTACAATGAGCAGTTCTTC. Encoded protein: CACPYGTSGGSSYNEQFF.